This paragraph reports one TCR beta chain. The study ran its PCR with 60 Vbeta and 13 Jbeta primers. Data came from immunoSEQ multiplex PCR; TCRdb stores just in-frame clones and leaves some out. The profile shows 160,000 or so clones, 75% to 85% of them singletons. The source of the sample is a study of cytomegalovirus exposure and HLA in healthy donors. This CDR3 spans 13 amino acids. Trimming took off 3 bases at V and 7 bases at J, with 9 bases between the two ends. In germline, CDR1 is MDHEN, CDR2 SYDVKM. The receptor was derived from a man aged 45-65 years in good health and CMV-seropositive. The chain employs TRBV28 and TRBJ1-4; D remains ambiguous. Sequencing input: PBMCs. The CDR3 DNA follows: TGTGCCAGCAGTTTCCCGGGGAGTGAAAAACTGTTTTTT. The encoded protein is CASSFPGSEKLFF.